Described below is a single T cell receptor beta chain sequence and its context. V lost 3 bases and J lost 0, with 16 bases in between. CDR3 size: 17 residues. Germline V CDR1 and CDR2: MNHEY, SMNVEV (reference sequence). Sequencing used immunoSEQ multiplex PCR; TCRdb keeps in-frame clones, though not all of them. The sample has about 260,000 clones; roughly 85% are singletons. This entry belongs to a study of blood T cell repertoires in COVID-19. Overall study: The study drew acute and convalescent COVID-19 samples from the United States, Italy and Spain. T cells, B-cell-depleted T cells, or PBMCs supplied cDNA or gDNA.

The rearrangement joins TRBV27 to TRBJ2-3; perhaps TRBD2 as D (5 bases). The material sequenced was peripheral blood. This TCR was recovered from a human donor in a cohort sampled during active COVID-19. The DNA for the CDR3 is TGTGCCAGCAGTTTCTATCCCTTAGCGTCTAGCACAGATACGCAGTATTTT. This codes for CASSFYPLASSTDTQYF.